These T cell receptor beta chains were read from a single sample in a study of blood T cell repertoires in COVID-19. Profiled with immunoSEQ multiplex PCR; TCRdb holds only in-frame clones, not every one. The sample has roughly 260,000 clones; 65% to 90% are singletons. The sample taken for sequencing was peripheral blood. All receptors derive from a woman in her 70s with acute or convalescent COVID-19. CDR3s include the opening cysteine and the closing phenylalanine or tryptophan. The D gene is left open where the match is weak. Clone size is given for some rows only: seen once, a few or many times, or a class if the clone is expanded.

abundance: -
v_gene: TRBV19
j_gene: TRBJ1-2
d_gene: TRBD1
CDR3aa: CASSIGGTGYGYTF
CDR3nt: TGTGCCAGTAGTATAGGCGGGACAGGGTATGGCTACACCTTC

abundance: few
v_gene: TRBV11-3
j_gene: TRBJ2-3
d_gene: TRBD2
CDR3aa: CASSLGLVAGGTDTQYF
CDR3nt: TGTGCCAGCAGCTTGGGGCTCGTTGCGGGGGGCACAGATACGCAGTATTTT

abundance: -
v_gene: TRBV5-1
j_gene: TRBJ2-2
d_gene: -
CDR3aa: CASSLGASGELFF
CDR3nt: TGCGCCAGCAGCTTAGGGGCTTCCGGGGAGCTGTTTTTT

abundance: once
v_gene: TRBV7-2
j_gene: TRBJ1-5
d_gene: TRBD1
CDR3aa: CASSLEGQISNQPQHF
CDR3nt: TGTGCCAGCAGCTTAGAGGGACAGATTAGCAATCAGCCCCAGCATTTT

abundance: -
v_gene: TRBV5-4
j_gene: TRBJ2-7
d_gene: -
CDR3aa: CASSWTRGLGAVEQYF
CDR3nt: TGTGCCAGCAGCTGGACCCGAGGTTTGGGGGCAGTCGAGCAGTACTTC

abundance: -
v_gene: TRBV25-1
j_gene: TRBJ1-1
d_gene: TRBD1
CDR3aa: CASSESRTGAGTEAFF
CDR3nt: TGTGCCAGCAGTGAAAGTCGGACAGGGGCCGGCACTGAAGCTTTCTTT

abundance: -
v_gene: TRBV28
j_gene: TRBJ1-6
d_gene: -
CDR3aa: CASTHNSPLHF
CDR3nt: TGTGCCAGCACTCATAATTCACCCCTCCACTTT

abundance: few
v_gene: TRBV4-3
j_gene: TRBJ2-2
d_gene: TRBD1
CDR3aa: CASLMTGGWTGELFF
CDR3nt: TGCGCCAGCCTAATGACAGGGGGCTGGACCGGGGAGCTGTTTTTT

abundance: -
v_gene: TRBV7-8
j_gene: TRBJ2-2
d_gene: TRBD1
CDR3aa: CASSSTGGNGELFF
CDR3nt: TGTGCCAGCAGCTCGACAGGGGGGAACGGGGAGCTGTTTTTT

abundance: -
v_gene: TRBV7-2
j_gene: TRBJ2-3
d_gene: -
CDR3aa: CASSLGTTGTDTQYF
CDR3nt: TGTGCCAGCAGCTTAGGAACAACAGGGACAGATACGCAGTATTTT

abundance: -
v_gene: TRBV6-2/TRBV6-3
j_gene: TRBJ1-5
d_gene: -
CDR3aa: CASSAETAYRDQPQHF
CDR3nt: TGTGCCAGCAGTGCAGAAACAGCCTACCGAGATCAGCCCCAGCATTTT

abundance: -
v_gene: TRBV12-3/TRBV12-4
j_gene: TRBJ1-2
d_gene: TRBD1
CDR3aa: CASSQGAQGYTF
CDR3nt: TGTGCCAGCAGTCAGGGGGCCCAGGGCTACACCTTC

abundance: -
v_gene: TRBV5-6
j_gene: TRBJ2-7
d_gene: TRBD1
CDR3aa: CASSTPEDRPEQYF
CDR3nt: TGTGCCAGCAGCACCCCAGAGGACAGGCCCGAGCAGTACTTC

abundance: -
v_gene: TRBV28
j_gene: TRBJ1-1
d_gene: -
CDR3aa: CASRLLDRMNTEAFF
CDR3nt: TGTGCCAGCAGGCTCTTAGACAGAATGAACACTGAAGCTTTCTTT

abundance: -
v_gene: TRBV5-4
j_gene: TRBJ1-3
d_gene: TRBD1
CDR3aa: CASSSGQGRDTIYF
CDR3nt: TGTGCCAGCAGCTCCGGACAGGGGAGGGACACCATATATTTT

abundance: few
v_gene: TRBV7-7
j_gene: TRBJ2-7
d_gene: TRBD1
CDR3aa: CASSRGTGLDEQYF
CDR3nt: TGTGCTAGCAGCCGAGGGACAGGGTTGGACGAGCAGTACTTC

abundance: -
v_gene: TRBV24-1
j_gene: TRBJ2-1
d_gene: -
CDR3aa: CATSDPGRTSYNEQFF
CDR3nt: TGTGCCACCAGTGATCCAGGGAGGACCTCCTACAATGAGCAGTTCTTC

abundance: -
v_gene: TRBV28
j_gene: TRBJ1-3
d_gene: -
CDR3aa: CASSLGAGGISGNTIYF
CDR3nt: TGTGCCAGCAGTTTAGGGGCGGGGGGAATCTCTGGAAACACCATATATTTT

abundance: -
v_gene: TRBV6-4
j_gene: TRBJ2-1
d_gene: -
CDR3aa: CASSEAGDPYNEQFF
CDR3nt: TGTGCCAGCAGTGAAGCAGGGGACCCTTACAATGAGCAGTTCTTC

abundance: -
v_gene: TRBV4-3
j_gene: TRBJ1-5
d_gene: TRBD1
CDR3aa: CASSQDSTGGSSQPQHF
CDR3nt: TGCGCCAGCAGCCAAGACTCCACAGGGGGCTCGAGTCAGCCCCAGCATTTT